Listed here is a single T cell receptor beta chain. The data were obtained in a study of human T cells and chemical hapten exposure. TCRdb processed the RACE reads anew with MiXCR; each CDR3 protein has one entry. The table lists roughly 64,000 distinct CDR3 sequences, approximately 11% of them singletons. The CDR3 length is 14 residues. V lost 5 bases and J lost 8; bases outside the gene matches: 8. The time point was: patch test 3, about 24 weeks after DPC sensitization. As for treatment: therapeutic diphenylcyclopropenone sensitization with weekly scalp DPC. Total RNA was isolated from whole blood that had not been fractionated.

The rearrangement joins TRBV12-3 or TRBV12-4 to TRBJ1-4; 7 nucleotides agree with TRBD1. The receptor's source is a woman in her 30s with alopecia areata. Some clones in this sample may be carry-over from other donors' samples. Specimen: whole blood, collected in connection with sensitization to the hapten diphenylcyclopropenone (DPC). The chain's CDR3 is CASSTSTGLEKLFF. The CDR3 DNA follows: TGTGCCAGCAGTACATCGACAGGGCTGGAAAAACTGTTTTTT.